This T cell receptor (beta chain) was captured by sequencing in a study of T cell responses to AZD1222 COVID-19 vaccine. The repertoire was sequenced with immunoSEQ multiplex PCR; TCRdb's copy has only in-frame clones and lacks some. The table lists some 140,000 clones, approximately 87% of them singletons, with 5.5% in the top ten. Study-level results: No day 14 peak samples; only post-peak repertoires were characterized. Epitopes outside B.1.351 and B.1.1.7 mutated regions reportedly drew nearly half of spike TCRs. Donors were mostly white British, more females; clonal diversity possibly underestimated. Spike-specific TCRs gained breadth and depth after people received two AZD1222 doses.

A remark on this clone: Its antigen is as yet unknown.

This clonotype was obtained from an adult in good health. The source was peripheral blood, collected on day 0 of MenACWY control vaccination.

DNA of the CDR3: TGTGCCAGCAGCGACCGGGTGGGGAACACCGGGGAGCTGTTTTTT. Translation: CASSDRVGNTGELFF. The chain combines TRBV9 with TRBJ2-2; D ambiguous. The CDR3 consists of 15 residues. Germline V gene sequence: CDR1 SGDLS, CDR2 YYNGEE. V was shortened by 3 bases and J by 1 base, with 10 bases between the two germline ends.